The source of this T cell receptor beta chain is a study of identical twins. After template switching added a universal primer site, the resulting cDNA carried unique molecular identifiers. TCRdb redid the calling of the 5' RACE reads with MiXCR, one entry per CDR3 protein. The table shows 700,000 or so distinct CDR3 sequences, with around 8.3% occurring only once. The sample holds a few counts of this clonotype. The antigen remains undetermined. In germline, CDR1 is SGHRS, CDR2 YFSETQ. V dropped 4 bases and J dropped 7 bases, with 15 bases sitting between them. The CDR3 is 14 amino acids. Study-wide results and caveats: Sequences that were beta out-of-frame showed weaker excess twin sharing. Researchers reported excess low generation probability among twin-shared out-of-frame alpha sequences. Cord blood's abundant beta clonotypes had fewer insertions, unlike memory repertoires.

These data are also associated with another study on yellow fever vaccine responses in identical twins.

The rearrangement joins TRBV5-1 to TRBJ1-5, with D possibly matching TRBD1 (6 bases). This clonotype was sampled from a woman younger than 30 in good health. Specimen: PBMCs. CDR3 nucleotide sequence: TGCGCCAGCAGCACAGGGACAAGGGGACAGCCCCAGCATTTT. Protein product: CASSTGTRGQPQHF.